This TCR beta chain came from a study of T cells in Graves' hyperthyroidism and ophthalmopathy. Template material for amplifying TCR beta CDR3 regions consisted of RNA transcripts. The HTBI primer set was used in a first-round RT-PCR of the TCR CDR3. TCRdb processed the multiplex PCR reads anew with MiXCR; each CDR3 protein has one entry. The data hold 350,000 to 450,000 distinct CDR3 sequences, with over 12% observed a single time. This clonotype showed up just a few times. Fresh peripheral blood, around 10 ml, yielded the PBMCs. The CDR3 has 16 residues. Trimming cost V 5 bases and J 0 bases, with 13 bases left between them. The germline CDR1 and CDR2 sequences are SGHNT and YENEEA.

This clonotype originated in a man aged 50 or older with Graves' ophthalmopathy. The specimen sequenced was blood. The genes are TRBV11-3 and TRBJ2-2, with TRBD2 as a possible D gene (5 bases). CDR3 bases: TGTGCCAGCAGCCTCTTACTGGGAGCGAACACCGGGGAGCTGTTTTTT. Amino acids: CASSLLLGANTGELFF.